These 16 T cell receptor beta chains were all obtained from the same sample, sequenced in a study of cytomegalovirus exposure and HLA in healthy donors (TCRdb year 2017). Receptors were amplified or captured by the immunoSEQ multiplex PCR assay. For the multiplex PCR, a mixture combining 60 forward primers for TCR Vbeta segments and 13 reverse primers for TCR Jbeta segments was used. TCRdb carries this immuneACCESS record with in-frame sequences only. Its versions omit some clonotypes, under half of them owing to an unresolved V gene in the studies checked, with the rest unexplained. The sample has under 200,000 clones on record, over 9.5% of them singletons. The ten largest make up more than 7% of the sample. Sequencing was done on a sample of PBMCs. These receptors were taken from a man in his fifties in good health and CMV-seropositive.

This clone has only one observation. The chain employs TRBV10-3 and TRBJ2-7; D not certain. CDR3 length: 10 amino acids. The germline V gene encodes CDR1 ENHRY and CDR2 SYGVKD. Trimming cost V 9 bases and J 3 bases, with 6 bases left between them. CDR3 DNA: TGTGCCATAAGGAGCTACGAGCAGTACGTC. Translated, it gives CAIRSYEQYV.

The V call is TRBV18, the J call TRBJ2-3, with D maybe TRBD2 (5 bases). Germline lookup yields CDR1 KGHSH and CDR2 LQKENI. The length of the CDR3 is 14 residues. With 1 base removed from V and 3 bases from J, the gap between germline ends came to 8 bases. CDR3 in DNA: TGTGCCAGCTCACCACTAGCGTCAACAGATACGCAGTATTTT. Protein product: CASSPLASTDTQYF.

This clone was observed a few times. This rearrangement joins TRBV7-9 to TRBJ2-7; D uncertain. Germline assignment: CDR1 SEHNR and CDR2 FQNEAQ (reference sequence). CDR3 length: 11 residues. Trimming took 4 bases from V and 3 from J, leaving 4 bases between them. This chain's CDR3 is CASSSLYEQYF. The CDR3 DNA sequence: TGTGCCAGCAGCTCCCTCTACGAGCAGTACTTC.

This clone appeared a few times. The J gene is TRBJ2-1, the V gene TRBV5-1; 7 nucleotides match TRBD2. Germline V CDR1 and CDR2: SGHRS, YFSETQ. The V gene end was trimmed by 3 bases and the J gene end by 0 bases; junction bases not matched to a gene: 6. This CDR3 contains 16 residues. CDR3 amino acids: CASSSIAGSSYNEQFF. DNA for the CDR3: TGCGCCAGCAGCTCAATAGCGGGTAGCTCCTACAATGAGCAGTTCTTC. The complete variable domain, with remaining parts taken from reference TRBV5-1 and TRBJ2-1, reads KAGVTQTPRYLIKTRGQQVTLSCSPISGHRSVSWYQQTPGQGLQFLFEYFSETQRNKGNFPGRFSGRQFSNSRSEMNVSTLELGDSALYLCASSSIAGSSYNEQFFGPGTRLTVL.

The chain couples TRBV7-2 to TRBJ1-3, with D maybe TRBD1 (5 bases). This CDR3 spans 14 amino acids. The germline V and J ends were trimmed by 1 base and 5 bases, with 9 bases remaining between them. CDR1 is SGHTA, CDR2 FQGNSA, per germline. Here the CDR3 reads CASSLEGVRNTIYF. The CDR3 DNA is TGTGCCAGCAGCTTAGAAGGGGTGCGAAACACCATATATTTT.

A few counts support this clone. The genes are TRBV5-8 and TRBJ2-7, with TRBD1 matching over 7 bases. Germline CDR1 and CDR2: SGHTS and YDEGEE. The CDR3 extends over 14 amino acids. V lost 4 bases and J lost 7; bases outside the gene matches: 11. CDR3 sequence reads: CASSPTGQVGEQYV. Written as DNA, the CDR3 is TGTGCCAGCAGCCCCACCGGACAGGTTGGGGAGCAGTACGTC.

This clone was found a few times. V and J are TRBV27 and TRBJ1-6, with D possibly being TRBD1 (5 bases). This CDR3 has 14 amino acids. Germline V gene data show CDR1 as MNHEY and CDR2 as SMNVEV (reference sequence). V dropped 0 bases and J dropped 10 bases, with 10 bases sitting between them. The CDR3 DNA is TGTGCCAGCAGTTTATCCCAGGGTGGCTCACCCCTCCACTTT. It translates to CASSLSQGGSPLHF.

This clone was counted only a few times. The rearrangement uses TRBV28 and TRBJ1-1; no clear D. V dropped 6 bases and J dropped 7 bases, with 9 bases sitting between them. Germline loops: CDR1 MDHEN, CDR2 SYDVKM. The CDR3 is 11 residues long. In DNA form, the CDR3 reads TGTGCCAGCAGCTGGCAGGTTGAAGCTTTCTTT. It is translated as CASSWQVEAFF.

The chain combines TRBV5-1 with TRBJ2-6; D is possibly TRBD2 (5 bases). V lost 1 base and J lost 1, with 15 bases in between. The CDR3 length is 18 residues. In germline, CDR1 is SGHRS, CDR2 YFSETQ. In DNA, the CDR3 is TGCGCCAGCAGCTTGAACGGGGAGCTGACTTCTGGGGCCAACGTCCTGACTTTC. Amino acid sequence: CASSLNGELTSGANVLTF.

This clone was picked up a small number of times. V usage is TRBV5-4 and J usage is TRBJ1-1, with D perhaps TRBD1 (6 bases). Germline V lookup: CDR1 SGHNT, CDR2 YYREEE (reference sequence). Trimming stripped 4 bases from V and 2 bases from J, with 12 bases between. CDR3 size: 14 residues. CDR3 in DNA: TGTGCCAGCAGCCTACCGGACAGAAACACTGAAGCTTTCTTT. Its translation is CASSLPDRNTEAFF.

The genes are TRBV7-2 and TRBJ1-5; D ambiguous. V lost 4 bases and J lost 7, with 11 bases in between. The CDR3 runs to 13 residues. The germline gives CDR1 SGHTA, CDR2 FQGNSA. The CDR3 DNA reads as TGTGCCAGCAGCTCAGGACTACGGCAGCCCCAGCATTTT. It yields the protein CASSSGLRQPQHF.

There are a few counts of this clone. The genes are TRBV4-3 and TRBJ2-5; 10 nucleotides match TRBD1. Germline V gene data show CDR1 as LGHNA and CDR2 as YSLEER. CDR3 size: 14 residues. The V segment lost 5 bases and the J segment 5 bases; nucleotides outside the gene matches: 5. The DNA of the CDR3 is TGCGCCAGCAGCTTGACAGGGGGCATGGAGACCCAGTACTTC. Its translation is CASSLTGGMETQYF.

The chain combines TRBV7-9 with TRBJ1-5, with D possibly matching TRBD1 (6 bases). CDR1 and CDR2 (germline): SEHNR, FQNEAQ (reference sequence). V gave up 4 bases and J gave up 0 bases, with 10 bases separating them. The CDR3 loop spans 15 amino acids. The DNA for the CDR3 is TGTGCCAGCAGCTCGGGACAATATAGCAATCAGCCCCAGCATTTT. The encoded protein is CASSSGQYSNQPQHF.

There are a few counts of this clone. J is TRBJ1-3 and V is TRBV10-1, with 9 bases that match TRBD1. CDR3 length equals 15 residues. V lost 3 bases, J lost 2 bases, and 2 bases stayed unmatched. The V gene's germline CDR1 is WNHNN and CDR2 SYGVQD (reference sequence). CDR3 coding DNA: TGCGCCAGCAGTGAACAGGGGGCGGCTGGAAACACCATATATTTT. The encoded protein is CASSEQGAAGNTIYF.

The chain links TRBV29-1 to TRBJ2-5; a possible D gene is TRBD1 (6 bases). CDR1 and CDR2 (germline): SQVTM, ANQGSEA. Deletions cut 6 bases from V and 7 bases from J, with 18 bases between. This CDR3 spans 13 amino acids. The DNA of the CDR3 is TGCAGCGTGGCGGTCGGCCAACAGGGGACCCAGTACTTC. Residues: CSVAVGQQGTQYF.

This clone was found a few times. The rearrangement joins TRBV5-1 to TRBJ2-3, with 12 nucleotides matching TRBD2. Germline V gene lookup returns CDR1 SGHRS and CDR2 YFSETQ. J was trimmed by 6 bases and V by 0 bases; bases with no gene match: 5. The CDR3 sequence is 16 residues long. The CDR3 spells CASSLGSSGGADTQYF. In DNA form, the CDR3 reads TGCGCCAGCAGCTTGGGGTCTAGCGGGGGGGCGGATACGCAGTATTTT.